The 25 T cell receptor beta chains below come from one sample, sequenced in a study of glioma-infiltrating T cells after dendritic cell vaccination. As for time point: after dendritic cell vaccination, including at tumor progression/relapse. Sequencing was performed with immunoSEQ multiplex PCR; in TCRdb, only in-frame clones are kept and a portion is missing. The data show about 90,000 clones, roughly four fifths seen once. The sequenced sample was blood, obtained after dendritic cell vaccination. The receptors derive from a human donor with glioblastoma.

J is TRBJ1-5 and V is TRBV15; maybe TRBD1 (6 bases). V was pared by 0 bases and J by 4 bases, with 10 bases between. The length of the CDR3 is 15 residues. Germline CDR1 reads LNHNV; CDR2 reads YYDKDF (reference sequence). This CDR3 is CATSRDGQQNQPQHF. DNA for the CDR3: TGTGCCACCAGCAGAGATGGACAGCAAAATCAGCCCCAGCATTTT. The complete variable domain, with remaining parts taken from reference TRBV15 and TRBJ1-5, reads DAMVIQNPRYQVTQFGKPVTLSCSQTLNHNVMYWYQQKSSQAPKLLFHYYDKDFNNEADTPDNFQSRRPNTSFCFLDIRSPGLGDTAMYLCATSRDGQQNQPQHFGDGTRLSIL.

The J gene is TRBJ2-5, the V gene TRBV19; D may be TRBD1 (6 bases). The CDR3 covers 11 residues. V lost 6 bases and J 4 bases, leaving 6 bases between the germline ends. Germline loops: CDR1 LNHDA, CDR2 SQIVND (reference sequence). CDR3 nucleotide sequence: TGTGCCAGTAGAGGGGGAGAGACCCAGTACTTC. Protein product: CASRGGETQYF.

V is TRBV5-1 and J is TRBJ1-6; 10 bases map to TRBD1. The CDR3 has 15 residues. V dropped 10 bases and J dropped 10; count of bases not matched to a gene: 14. CDR1 SGHRS and CDR2 YFSETQ come from the germline V gene. CDR3 protein: CASTVSGTGDSPLHF. The CDR3 nucleotides are TGCGCCTCCACGGTTTCCGGGACAGGGGACTCACCCCTCCACTTT.

The table lists this clone with a few counts. This chain uses TRBV7-9 with TRBJ1-2; 7 bases fit TRBD1. V lost 5 bases to trimming and J lost 2 bases; unmatched junction nucleotides: 2. Per the germline V gene, CDR1 is SEHNR and CDR2 is FQNEAQ (reference sequence). The CDR3 length is 13 residues. CDR3 amino acids: CASSPGQNYGYTF. The CDR3 DNA is TGTGCCAGCAGCCCGGGACAGAACTATGGCTACACCTTC.

V is TRBV2 and J is TRBJ1-6, with D possibly TRBD1 on 5 matching bases. Germline V lookup: CDR1 SNHLY, CDR2 FYNNEI. The V and J ends lost 6 bases and 6 bases respectively, with 15 bases between them. The CDR3 has 15 amino acids. CDR3 in DNA: TGTGCCAGCAGGGGCCAGGGCAATAGTAATTCACCCCTCCACTTT. Translated: CASRGQGNSNSPLHF.

V and J are TRBV9 and TRBJ2-2; 8 bases align to TRBD2. Germline V CDR1 and CDR2: SGDLS, YYNGEE. With 0 bases clipped from V and 5 bases from J, the junction kept 9 bases outside the gene matches. This CDR3 has 17 residues. The CDR3 loop reads CASSVGSGVLETGELFF. The CDR3, as DNA: TGTGCCAGCAGCGTAGGTAGCGGGGTATTGGAGACCGGGGAGCTGTTTTTT.

The rearrangement joins TRBV6-5 to TRBJ1-1; 12 bases agree with TRBD1. This CDR3 has 14 amino acids. Trimming cost V 6 bases and J 4 bases; bases outside gene matches: 3. Germline-derived CDR1 and CDR2 are MNHEY and SVGAGI. This chain's CDR3 is CASRGQGARTEAFF. The CDR3 nucleotides read TGTGCCAGCAGGGGACAGGGGGCGCGCACTGAAGCTTTCTTT.

The sample holds one count of this clone. The V call is TRBV5-1, the J call TRBJ1-2, with 8 nucleotides matching TRBD1. Unmatched junction bases numbered 8, after V lost 3 bases and J lost 4 bases. CDR3 length: 15 residues. Per germline, CDR1 SGHRS and CDR2 YFSETQ. CDR3 sequence: CASSSGQGGSYGYTF. The CDR3 DNA reads as TGCGCCAGCAGCTCCGGACAGGGTGGTTCCTATGGCTACACCTTC.

The chain is built from TRBV5-8 and TRBJ1-2; weak D call: TRBD1 (5 bases). Trimming stripped 1 base from V and 4 bases from J, with 14 bases between. CDR3 size: 15 residues. From germline, CDR1 is SGHTS and CDR2 YDEGEE. The CDR3 reads CASSLSQGSTYGYTF. The CDR3 DNA reads TGTGCCAGCAGCTTGTCTCAGGGAAGTACCTATGGCTACACCTTC.

The chain has TRBV2 and TRBJ2-7; no clear D gene. Trimming stripped 8 bases from V and 4 bases from J, with 21 bases between. Germline V gene data show CDR1 as SNHLY and CDR2 as FYNNEI. The CDR3 is 15 amino acids. The DNA of the CDR3 is TGTGCCAGCTGCCTCAGCGTTGAAGCTTTATACGAGCAGTACTTC. It encodes CASCLSVEALYEQYF.

The chain employs TRBV4-3 and TRBJ2-7, with TRBD1 matching over 10 bases. Trimming took 0 bases from V and 5 from J; bases not matched to a gene: 10. The CDR3 runs to 17 residues. Per germline, CDR1 LGHNA and CDR2 YSLEER. CDR3 protein: CASSQDLSGQGFNEQYF. As DNA, the CDR3 is TGCGCCAGCAGCCAAGATCTTTCGGGACAGGGGTTTAACGAGCAGTACTTC.

The chain carries TRBV7-9 and TRBJ1-2; 9 nucleotides agree with TRBD1. J was trimmed by 8 bases and V by 5 bases; bases with no gene match: 9. The germline gives CDR1 SEHNR, CDR2 FQNEAQ (reference sequence). This CDR3 is 14 amino acids long. The CDR3 spells CASSPRTGEGGYTF. As DNA, the CDR3 is TGTGCCAGCAGCCCAAGGACAGGGGAGGGGGGCTACACCTTC.

The chain joins TRBV7-9 to TRBJ1-1; possible D gene TRBD1, 5 bases. The CDR3 has 14 residues. Germline values: CDR1 SEHNR, CDR2 FQNEAQ (reference sequence). Trimming took off 2 bases at V and 3 bases at J, with 10 bases between the two ends. For the CDR3, the DNA is TGTGCCAGCAGCTTAAGCGGGGGGGACACTGAAGCTTTCTTT. Translated: CASSLSGGDTEAFF.

The chain is built from TRBV7-9 and TRBJ1-1; weak D call: TRBD1 (6 bases). The V end was cut by 7 bases, the J end by 3 bases, with 21 bases between. The germline gives CDR1 SEHNR, CDR2 FQNEAQ (reference sequence). This CDR3 is built from 16 residues. CDR3 region: CASTPSGRGGYTEAFF. The CDR3 bases are TGTGCCAGCACCCCCTCCGGAAGGGGGGGATACACTGAAGCTTTCTTT.

The table lists this clone with a few counts. This rearrangement joins TRBV4-1 to TRBJ1-5; possible D gene TRBD1, 6 bases. Looked up from germline, CDR1 is MGHRA and CDR2 is YSYEKL. Trimming took off 2 bases at V and 1 base at J, with 9 bases between the two ends. The CDR3 runs to 15 residues. As DNA, the CDR3 is TGCGCCAGCAGCCAACTGGACAGAAGCAATCAGCCCCAGCATTTT. It translates to CASSQLDRSNQPQHF.

J is TRBJ2-1 and V is TRBV29-1; tentative D call: TRBD1 (6 bases). CDR3 length: 12 residues. Germline CDR1 and CDR2: SQVTM and ANQGSEA. Trimming pared 3 bases from V and 4 bases from J, leaving 7 bases between. In nucleotides, the CDR3 is TGCAGCGTTGACCAGGGGTACAATGAGCAGTTCTTC. Protein: CSVDQGYNEQFF.

The J gene is TRBJ1-4, the V gene TRBV5-6; D not certain. Germline V CDR1 and CDR2: SGHDT, YYEEEE. The length of the CDR3 is 14 residues. V lost 0 bases and J 5 bases, leaving 8 bases between the germline ends. The CDR3 protein is CASSLGVGNEKLFF. In DNA form, the CDR3 reads TGTGCCAGCAGCTTGGGTGTCGGGAATGAAAAACTGTTTTTT.

The chain is built from TRBV10-1 and TRBJ1-6; the match to TRBD1 covers 9 bases. Germline CDR1 is WNHNN and CDR2 is SYGVQD (reference sequence). The CDR3 is 19 residues long. The trim removed 0 bases at V and 5 bases at J, leaving 11 bases unmatched. The CDR3 DNA sequence: TGCGCCAGCAGTGAGTCGATAATTCTGGGACAGGGAAATAATTCACCCCTCCACTTT. It translates to CASSESIILGQGNNSPLHF.

The chain couples TRBV10-3 to TRBJ1-2; no definite D call. Trimming removed 10 bases from V and 8 bases from J, with 14 bases in between. This CDR3 region has 11 residues. The V gene's germline CDR1 is ENHRY and CDR2 SYGVKD. The CDR3 spells CATNSNVGYTF. The CDR3 coding sequence is TGTGCCACAAATAGCAACGTGGGCTACACCTTC.

This CDR3 is CASSSRGDTEAFF. CDR3 DNA: TGTGCCAGTAGTTCAAGAGGTGATACTGAAGCTTTCTTT. The chain links TRBV19 to TRBJ1-1; D unclear. CDR1 and CDR2 (germline): LNHDA, SQIVND (reference sequence). Trimming removed 5 bases at V and 5 bases at J, with 12 bases between. The CDR3 loop spans 13 amino acids.

This chain joins TRBV4-1 and TRBJ2-7, with 13 positions matching TRBD2. Germline V gives CDR1 MGHRA, CDR2 YSYEKL. The V and J ends lost 4 bases and 2 bases, in that order; junction bases with no gene match: 11. The CDR3 is made up of 18 amino acids. CDR3 DNA sequence: TGCGCCAGCAGCCCAGGACTAGCGGGGGCCTCGCTCCCCTACGAGCAGTACTTC. Translated, it gives CASSPGLAGASLPYEQYF.

The chain combines TRBV6-1 with TRBJ1-2; a possible D gene is TRBD1 (6 bases). This CDR3 has 13 amino acids. The V and J ends lost 6 bases and 8 bases respectively, with 16 bases between them. Germline CDR1 MNHNS, CDR2 SASEGT. The CDR3 DNA reads as TGTGCCAGCAGCGGGGGGCGCGAGGAGGGCTACACCTTC. Amino acid sequence: CASSGGREEGYTF.

V and J are TRBV19 and TRBJ1-6; 10 nucleotides align to TRBD1. V lost 5 bases and J lost 7; bases outside the gene matches: 2. The CDR3 sequence is 14 residues long. The germline gives CDR1 LNHDA, CDR2 SQIVND (reference sequence). CDR3 coding DNA: TGTGCCAGTAGTCAGACAGGGGGCAATTCACCCCTCCACTTT. This encodes CASSQTGGNSPLHF.

This clone came up once. V usage is TRBV5-1 and J usage is TRBJ1-6, with D maybe TRBD1 (5 bases). The CDR3 has 13 residues. V was shortened by 4 bases and J by 8 bases, with 10 bases between the two germline ends. CDR1 and CDR2 (germline): SGHRS, YFSETQ. This CDR3 is CASSPVGDSPLHF. The CDR3 coding sequence is TGCGCCAGCAGCCCCGTAGGGGATTCACCCCTCCACTTT.

The chain combines TRBV4-3 with TRBJ1-4, with D unresolved. CDR1 and CDR2 from the germline V gene are LGHNA and YSLEER. Between the trimmed V and J ends, which lost 1 base and 8 bases, there was a span of 17 bases. The CDR3 loop spans 16 amino acids. The CDR3 spells CASSQVALGGQEKLFF. The CDR3 DNA follows: TGCGCCAGCAGCCAAGTGGCTCTTGGTGGTCAGGAAAAACTGTTTTTT.